The sequence of this T cell receptor (beta chain) was determined in a study of T cell responses to AZD1222 COVID-19 vaccine. Sequenced by immunoSEQ multiplex PCR; TCRdb stores in-frame clones only, minus some. Of roughly 170,000 clones in the sample, around nine tenths were seen once. V trimming: 2 bases; J trimming: 3 bases; junction bases outside the gene matches: 1. Germline CDR1 SGHRS, CDR2 YFSETQ. The CDR3 has 14 amino acids. The rearrangement joins TRBV5-1 to TRBJ2-3; 9 bases agree with TRBD2. Sequencing used peripheral blood, obtained on day 0 of AZD1222 vaccination. The sequence was collected from an adult in good health. CDR3 amino acids: CASSLSGRTDTQYF. DNA for the CDR3: TGCGCCAGCAGCTTAAGCGGGAGGACAGATACGCAGTATTTT.